These 32 T cell receptor beta chains were sequenced from one sample in a study of CD8 T cells in Susac syndrome. RNA in amounts of roughly 0.5 to 1 ug was reverse transcribed with random hexamers. MiXCR, applied by TCRdb to the immunoSEQ multiplex PCR reads, yields one record per CDR3 protein. The data contain 95,000 to 150,000 distinct CDR3 sequences, about 95% of them singletons. Input material: CD8+ T cells from PBMCs. These receptors all come from a human donor with Susac syndrome.

The chain couples TRBV6-5 to TRBJ2-1, with no clear D. Looked up from germline, CDR1 is MNHEY and CDR2 is SVGAGI. The CDR3 sequence is 15 residues long. V was clipped by 5 bases and J by 6 bases, with 17 bases between them. The CDR3 bases are TGTGCCAGCAGTCGAGGTCAGGTCCTCGGCAATGAGCAGTTCTTC. Encoded protein: CASSRGQVLGNEQFF.

This sequence joins TRBV6-2 or TRBV6-3 and TRBJ1-2; D is uncertain. The CDR3 extends over 13 amino acids. Germline assignment: CDR1 MNHEY and CDR2 SVGEGT. Trimming removed 7 bases from V and 7 bases from J, with 16 bases in between. The CDR3 bases are TGTGCCAGCACCCGGGCTTTCCTGGTTGGCTACACCTTC. This sequence encodes CASTRAFLVGYTF.

The V and J genes are TRBV30 and TRBJ2-1; D is possibly TRBD1 or TRBD2 (5 bases each). The CDR3 spans 14 residues. The germline V and J ends were trimmed by 0 bases and 2 bases, with 8 bases remaining between them. Germline V lookup: CDR1 GTSNPN, CDR2 SVGIG (reference sequence). The CDR3 bases are TGTGCCTGGAGTGTATCGGGGCCCTACAATGAGCAGTTCTTC. Residues: CAWSVSGPYNEQFF.

This chain links TRBV9 with TRBJ2-1, with 8 bases identical to TRBD2. Germline V lookup: CDR1 SGDLS, CDR2 YYNGEE. J gave up 8 bases and V 0 bases, and 4 bases lay outside the gene matches. This CDR3 comprises 14 residues. The chain's CDR3 is CASSVEGLGDEQFF. CDR3 bases: TGTGCCAGCAGCGTAGAGGGACTAGGGGATGAGCAGTTCTTC. Full variable domain (rest looked up from reference TRBV9 and TRBJ2-1): DSGVTQTPKHLITATGQRVTLRCSPRSGDLSVYWYQQSLDQGLQFLIQYYNGEERAKGNILERFSAQQFPDLHSELNLSSLELGDSALYFCASSVEGLGDEQFFGPGTRLTVL.

J is TRBJ1-1 and V is TRBV6-5; 9 bases align to TRBD1. V shed 5 bases, J shed 0 bases, and the junction held 10 bases outside the gene matches. The CDR3 runs to 17 residues. The germline V gene has CDR1 MNHEY and CDR2 SVGAGI. The CDR3 region is CASSHTGTGYLNTEAFF. As DNA, the CDR3 is TGTGCCAGCAGTCACACCGGGACAGGGTATTTGAACACTGAAGCTTTCTTT.

This rearrangement joins TRBV10-3 to TRBJ2-7, with 7 bases that match TRBD1. Germline values: CDR1 ENHRY, CDR2 SYGVKD. Trimming took 10 bases from V and 0 from J; bases not matched to a gene: 6. The CDR3 runs 13 residues. The CDR3 sequence: CASQTGSSYEQYF. Here the CDR3 DNA reads TGTGCCAGTCAGACAGGGAGCTCCTACGAGCAGTACTTC.

V gene TRBV13 combines with J gene TRBJ2-7; 8 nucleotides match TRBD2. The germline gives CDR1 PRHDT, CDR2 FYEKMQ (reference sequence). Trimming took 3 bases from V and 4 from J; bases not matched to a gene: 11. The CDR3 covers 16 residues. The CDR3 loop reads CASSFTGTRLGYEQYF. CDR3 DNA sequence: TGTGCCAGCAGCTTCACCGGGACTAGATTAGGGTACGAGCAGTACTTC.

This clonotype is a singleton in its sample. V is TRBV3-1 and J is TRBJ1-1, with 7 bases identical to TRBD1. V shed 4 bases, J shed 4 bases, and the junction held 9 bases outside the gene matches. CDR1 and CDR2 (germline): LGHDT, YNNKEL (reference sequence). The length of the CDR3 is 15 residues. The DNA for the CDR3 is TGTGCCAGCAGCCCCCAACAGGGGACCCGCACTGAAGCTTTCTTT. The encoded protein is CASSPQQGTRTEAFF.

The chain has TRBV14 and TRBJ2-5, with 8 bases identical to TRBD2. Germline V gene data show CDR1 as SGHDN and CDR2 as FVKESK. Trimming cost V 1 base and J 5 bases; bases outside gene matches: 3. The CDR3 covers 14 residues. The CDR3 bases are TGTGCCAGCAGCCAAGCTAGCGGGTCTGAGACCCAGTACTTC. Translating gives CASSQASGSETQYF.

The table lists this clonotype with a count of one. The chain uses TRBV24-1 and TRBJ1-5; possible D gene TRBD1, 6 bases. This CDR3 spans 16 amino acids. V lost 3 bases and J lost 7, with 18 bases in between. In germline, CDR1 is KGHDR, CDR2 SFDVKD. CDR3 bases: TGTGCCACCAGTGATCTCTCTCGGGGGACATCCCAGCCCCAGCATTTT. Amino acids: CATSDLSRGTSQPQHF.

This clonotype was seen a handful of times. This chain uses TRBV28 with TRBJ2-2, with TRBD2 as a possible D gene (5 bases). Germline V CDR1 and CDR2: MDHEN, SYDVKM. The V end was cut by 3 bases, the J end by 6 bases, with 14 bases between. CDR3 length: 15 amino acids. This CDR3 is CASSLLAGAAGELFF. The CDR3 region has the DNA TGTGCCAGCAGTTTGCTTGCGGGTGCAGCCGGGGAGCTGTTTTTT.

The chain joins TRBV13 to TRBJ2-7, with a possible D match to TRBD1 (6 bases). This CDR3 is built from 14 residues. The V and J ends lost 2 bases and 7 bases respectively, with 15 bases between them. Germline loops: CDR1 PRHDT, CDR2 FYEKMQ (reference sequence). In nucleotides, the CDR3 is TGTGCCAGCAGCTTAATACAGGGAATGGGAGAGCAGTACTTC. It translates to CASSLIQGMGEQYF. The full variable domain, rest sourced from reference TRBV13 and TRBJ2-7, is AAGVIQSPRHLIKEKRETATLKCYPIPRHDTVYWYQQGPGQDPQFLISFYEKMQSDKGSIPDRFSAQQFSDYHSELNMSSLELGDSALYFCASSLIQGMGEQYFGPGTRLTVT.

In nucleotides, the CDR3 is TGCAGTGCTAGAAGCGGGGGGGCCTGGGAGACCCAGTACTTC. Amino acids: CSARSGGAWETQYF. The V and J genes are TRBV20-1 and TRBJ2-5; 10 bases agree with TRBD2. There are 14 residues in the CDR3. With 2 bases clipped from V and 5 bases from J, the junction kept 5 bases outside the gene matches. Germline CDR1 and CDR2: DFQATT and SNEGSKA (reference sequence).

V and J are TRBV20-1 and TRBJ2-7; D is ambiguous. Germline lookup yields CDR1 DFQATT and CDR2 SNEGSKA (reference sequence). V gave up 6 bases and J gave up 2 bases, with 23 bases separating them. This CDR3 contains 16 residues. The CDR3 bases are TGCAGTGCCGATAGATCGATCCAATCAAGCACCTACGAGCAGTACTTC. Translation: CSADRSIQSSTYEQYF.

The chain is built from TRBV10-2 and TRBJ2-6, with D perhaps TRBD1 or TRBD2 (5 bases each). There are 17 residues in the CDR3. V gave up 6 bases and J gave up 0 bases, with 15 bases separating them. Germline V gene data show CDR1 as WSHSY and CDR2 as SAAADI. The CDR3 spells CASSGAGIGSGANVLTF. The DNA for the CDR3 is TGCGCCAGCAGCGGGGCAGGGATAGGCTCTGGGGCCAACGTCCTGACTTTC.

The CDR3 sequence is CSARGTETNTGELFF. The CDR3 region has the DNA TGCAGTGCTAGAGGGACAGAAACGAACACCGGGGAGCTGTTTTTT. The rearrangement links TRBV20-1 to TRBJ2-2, with D maybe TRBD1 (6 bases). The CDR3 contains 15 residues. Trimming removed 1 base at V and 0 bases at J, with 9 bases between. Looked up from germline, CDR1 is DFQATT and CDR2 is SNEGSKA (reference sequence).

The J gene is TRBJ1-1, the V gene TRBV19; D remains unclear. Trimming took off 6 bases at V and 4 bases at J, with 6 bases between the two ends. Per the germline V gene, CDR1 is LNHDA and CDR2 is SQIVND (reference sequence). The CDR3 consists of 11 residues. The CDR3 sequence is CASRASTEAFF. The CDR3 region has the DNA TGTGCCAGTAGGGCTAGCACTGAAGCTTTCTTT.

This clonotype was seen once. The chain combines TRBV5-1 with TRBJ1-1; 7 nucleotides line up with TRBD1. V lost 1 base to trimming and J lost 0 bases; unmatched junction nucleotides: 12. Germline CDR1 reads SGHRS; CDR2 reads YFSETQ. This CDR3 has 18 residues. As DNA, the CDR3 is TGCGCCAGCAGCTTGAAGGGACAGCCAAGACATATGAACACTGAAGCTTTCTTT. Amino acids: CASSLKGQPRHMNTEAFF.

V is TRBV2 and J is TRBJ2-3; D possibly corresponds to TRBD2 (6 bases). Germline V gene data show CDR1 as SNHLY and CDR2 as FYNNEI. V lost 7 bases to trimming and J lost 2 bases, with 13 bases between them. The CDR3 length is 14 residues. The CDR3: CASNFGGNTDTQYF. DNA for the CDR3: TGTGCCAGCAATTTCGGGGGAAACACAGATACGCAGTATTTT.

The chain recombines TRBV12-3 or TRBV12-4 with TRBJ2-7, with a possible D match to TRBD1 (6 bases). The CDR3 is made up of 14 amino acids. Trimming removed 6 bases from V and 2 bases from J, with 14 bases in between. The CDR3 DNA sequence: TGTGCCAGCAGCAGGGGTGGGATTACCTACGAGCAGTACTTC. It yields the protein CASSRGGITYEQYF.

The V gene is TRBV11-2, the J gene TRBJ1-2, with TRBD1 matching over 7 bases. V shed 5 bases, J shed 0 bases, and the junction held 0 bases outside the gene matches. CDR1 is SGHAT and CDR2 is FQNNGV in the germline V gene. This CDR3 spans 13 amino acids. The CDR3 sequence: CASSGTANYGYTF. The CDR3 coding sequence is TGTGCCAGCAGCGGGACAGCTAACTATGGCTACACCTTC.

V usage is TRBV9 and J usage is TRBJ2-7, with D perhaps matching TRBD2 (6 bases). This CDR3 has 14 amino acids. The V gene's germline CDR1 is SGDLS and CDR2 YYNGEE. V lost 3 bases, J lost 5 bases, and 15 bases lay in between. The CDR3 bases are TGTGCCAGCAGCGCCTGGGGGGAGGCTGACGAGCAGTACTTC. Its protein is CASSAWGEADEQYF.

A single count supports this clonotype. The rearrangement joins TRBV4-2 to TRBJ2-3; TRBD2 agrees at 8 bases. From germline, CDR1 is LGHNA and CDR2 YNFKEQ. Unmatched junction bases numbered 4, after V lost 1 base and J lost 4 bases. CDR3 length: 15 amino acids. CDR3 sequence: CASSQGRGGADTQYF. CDR3 coding DNA: TGTGCCAGCAGCCAAGGTCGGGGGGGAGCAGATACGCAGTATTTT.

V gene TRBV4-1 combines with J gene TRBJ2-1; D is possibly TRBD2 (6 bases). From germline, CDR1 is MGHRA and CDR2 YSYEKL. The CDR3 is 14 amino acids. V dropped 5 bases and J dropped 8 bases, with 16 bases sitting between them. CDR3 region: CASSGRTGVDEQFF. For the CDR3, the DNA is TGCGCCAGCAGCGGACGGACGGGAGTGGATGAGCAGTTCTTC.

The rearrangement joins TRBV30 to TRBJ2-1; weak D call: TRBD1 (5 bases). The CDR3 runs 12 residues. Trimming removed 4 bases at V and 10 bases at J, with 14 bases between. Germline lookup yields CDR1 GTSNPN and CDR2 SVGIG (reference sequence). The CDR3 loop reads CAWTLDSSEQFF. The CDR3 DNA is TGTGCCTGGACACTCGACAGTTCCGAGCAGTTCTTC.

V is TRBV4-2 and J is TRBJ2-1, with a weak D call TRBD2 (6 bases). V gave up 1 base and J gave up 6 bases, with 13 bases separating them. Germline V CDR1 and CDR2: LGHNA, YNFKEQ. The CDR3 length is 15 residues. The CDR3 reads CASSQVLAASNEQFF. The CDR3 DNA is TGTGCCAGCAGCCAAGTGTTAGCGGCAAGCAATGAGCAGTTCTTC.

This rearrangement joins TRBV30 to TRBJ2-1, with D unclear. The CDR3 has 14 residues. Trimming stripped 0 bases from V and 0 bases from J, with 6 bases between. Per germline, CDR1 GTSNPN and CDR2 SVGIG (reference sequence). As DNA, the CDR3 is TGTGCCTGGAGTGTACTCGACTCCTACAATGAGCAGTTCTTC. The encoded protein is CAWSVLDSYNEQFF.

V usage is TRBV25-1 and J usage is TRBJ1-6, with no clear D. There are 14 residues in the CDR3. Germline CDR1 is MGHDK and CDR2 is SYGVNS. The V end was cut by 3 bases, the J end by 5 bases, with 8 bases between. CDR3 nucleotide sequence: TGTGCCAGCAGTGAGTTTGACGATAATTCACCCCTCCACTTT. This sequence encodes CASSEFDDNSPLHF.

V is TRBV7-2 and J is TRBJ2-1; no clear D. CDR1 is SGHTA, CDR2 FQGNSA, per germline. The ends were cut back, 5 bases at V and 0 bases at J, with 14 bases in the middle. This CDR3 comprises 16 residues. CDR3 amino acids: CASSLGLASSYNEQFF. The CDR3 bases are TGTGCCAGCAGCCTAGGATTAGCCAGCTCCTACAATGAGCAGTTCTTC.

The chain couples TRBV14 to TRBJ2-7; the D call may be TRBD1 or TRBD2 (6 bases each). This CDR3 region has 15 residues. V was clipped by 3 bases and J by 1 base, with 13 bases between them. The germline CDR1 and CDR2 sequences are SGHDN and FVKESK. The CDR3 spells CASSHGTGASYEQYF. CDR3 nucleotides: TGTGCCAGCAGCCATGGGACGGGGGCTTCCTACGAGCAGTACTTC.

The V and J genes are TRBV25-1 and TRBJ1-1, with unresolved D. CDR3 length: 14 amino acids. Germline V CDR1 and CDR2: MGHDK, SYGVNS. V was shortened by 5 bases and J by 2 bases, with 12 bases between the two germline ends. The CDR3 nucleotides read TGTGCCAGCAGTCCCTCGGGAGGCAACACTGAAGCTTTCTTT. Its translation is CASSPSGGNTEAFF.

The rearrangement uses TRBV7-9 and TRBJ1-1; TRBD1 might be the D (6 bases). Between the trimmed V and J ends, which lost 2 bases and 4 bases, there was a span of 11 bases. This CDR3 is 14 amino acids long. In germline, CDR1 is SEHNR, CDR2 FQNEAQ (reference sequence). CDR3 nucleotide sequence: TGTGCCAGCAGCTTACCGGGGGCGAGCACTGAAGCTTTCTTT. It is translated as CASSLPGASTEAFF.